This TCR beta chain was captured in a study of patients and donors after allogeneic stem cell transplantation (dated by TCRdb to the early 2020s). About this clonotype: Its binding antigen is unknown. Germline is not matched at one junction end, which may reflect a read error.

Taken from cysteine to phenylalanine, the CDR3 has 13 residues. Left in the record is the CDR3 DNA by itself, 39 bases read in frame from the first base. CDR1 SGHTA and CDR2 FQGTGA are derived from the germline V gene. Libraries were constructed by RT-PCR. Sequencing was performed on a NextSeq 550. TCRdb itself trimmed the public reads at Q25 with fastp, ran MiXCR and retained productive beta chains. Each entry merges the rows of one CDR3 protein and shows their most common DNA and genes. The sample profile shows roughly 200,000 distinct CDR3 sequences; around 40% of them were found once. More than 9% of the sample belongs to the ten largest clones.

Specimen: blood, either unsorted or a sorted T cell fraction (not recorded which). This clonotype was obtained from a human donor who was either an allogeneic HSCT recipient or a stem cell or donor lymphocyte infusion donor (not recorded which). It is not recorded whose cells these are; they may come from a transplant donor. The sequence is built from TRBV7-3 and TRBJ2-3; a tentative D match to TRBD1 spans 6 bases. The nucleotide sequence is given as TGTGCCGGCAGCTCTCAAGGGGGAGATACGCAGTATTTT. It specifies CAGSSQGGDTQYF.